This T cell receptor beta chain emerged from a study of cytomegalovirus exposure and HLA in healthy donors. Study-level points and caveats: Some V segments could not be told apart, so they were left out, TRBV6-2 and TRBV6-3 among them. In a later analysis, several top co-occurrence clusters appeared linked to parvovirus B19, influenza, CMV and Epstein-Barr virus. CMV serostatus was the sole immune exposure information available.

PCR primers comprised 60 Vbeta and 13 Jbeta primers. Here immunoSEQ multiplex PCR was the method, and the copy in TCRdb shows in-frame clones only, minus some. The profile covers approximately 160,000 clones, with about 79% appearing a single time and roughly 0.76% taken by the ten largest. This CDR3 spans 14 amino acids. V lost 2 bases to trimming and J lost 1 base; unmatched junction nucleotides: 0. Germline V CDR1 and CDR2: SGHRS, YFSETQ. Of note for this clone: Its target is not known.

The sequenced sample was PBMCs. The clonotype comes from a female donor in good health and CMV-seronegative. J is TRBJ2-3 and V is TRBV5-1; 8 nucleotides line up with TRBD2. Here the CDR3 reads CASSFSGGTDTQYF. The CDR3 DNA is TGCGCCAGCAGCTTTAGCGGGGGCACAGATACGCAGTATTTT.